This T cell receptor (beta chain) was recovered during a study of T cells in women clearing cervical HPV infection. Study background: Controls' single incident HPV16 infection cleared within 12 months without precancer.

Cervical HPV DNA detected by MY09/MY11 PCR, typed by dot-blot. Per germline, CDR1 LGHNA and CDR2 YNFKEQ. The CDR3 spans 15 residues. Study results and limitations: CIN3+ cases had significantly higher TCR repertoire richness than controls, but evenness did not differ.

Turning to this clone: What it binds is unknown. One junction end does not reproduce the germline sequence, and a read error may be involved. Sequencing ends 3 residues short of the CDR3 end; the germline J gene provides the rest.

Repertoires were generated with immunoSEQ multiplex PCR, while TCRdb's copy carries only in-frame clones and drops some. The sample shows about 30,000 clones, and approximately 1.4% sits with its ten largest clones. V is TRBV4-2 and J is TRBJ2-3; a weak D match, TRBD2 (5 bases). The TCR was taken from a woman aged 18 to 75 with a cervical HPV16 infection that either progressed to CIN3+ or cleared (not recorded which). Sequencing used blood buffy coat. The DNA read from the CDR3 is TGCGCCAGCAGCCAGAGAGGGTCCAACACAGATACG. This encodes CASSQRGSNTDT. The entire CDR3 reads CASSQRGSNTDTQYF.